Listed below are T cell receptor beta chains from one sample, sequenced in a study of shared clonotypes between healthy human individuals. Profiling relied on immunoSEQ multiplex PCR, and the TCRdb table lists in-frame clones only, not all of them. In the table there are roughly 1,500,000 clones, 98% of which are singletons. Material: naive CD4+ T cells sorted from blood. Receptor source: a young man in good health. The CDR3 runs from the conserved cysteine through the conserved F or W. D genes are given only for firm matches. For some rows the clone size is stated as once, few or many, or as a class when expanded; others skip it.

J: TRBJ1-4
D: TRBD1
V: TRBV28
size: .
DNA: TGTGCCACCGTAACCGGGACAGGGGCTGAAAAACTGTTTTTT
CDR3: CATVTGTGAEKLFF

J: TRBJ2-3
D: .
V: TRBV27
size: .
DNA: TGTGCCAGCAGTTTAGAGGGTTCCCCGAATACGCAGTATTTT
CDR3: CASSLEGSPNTQYF

J: TRBJ1-1
D: .
V: TRBV4-2
size: .
DNA: TGTGCCAGCAGCCCGAACAGCGCTTTCGGCACTGAAGCTTTCTTT
CDR3: CASSPNSAFGTEAFF

J: TRBJ2-3
D: .
V: TRBV5-1
size: .
DNA: TGCGCCAGCAGCTTGGGGGGCGCGAGTACAGATACGCAGTATTTT
CDR3: CASSLGGASTDTQYF

J: TRBJ1-1
D: TRBD1
V: TRBV19
size: .
DNA: TGTGCCAGTATCAAATACAGGGGAGAGGGTTACACTGAAGCTTTCTTT
CDR3: CASIKYRGEGYTEAFF

J: TRBJ2-3
D: .
V: TRBV6-1
size: .
DNA: TGTGCCAGCAGTGAGTTGAACACCGCGAGCACAGATACGCAGTATTTT
CDR3: CASSELNTASTDTQYF

J: TRBJ1-2
D: .
V: TRBV21-1
size: .
DNA: TGTGCCAGCAGCTCTCTGTGGCGTCCGCAGGGGGACTCTGGCTACACCTTC
CDR3: CASSSLWRPQGDSGYTF

J: TRBJ2-5
D: .
V: TRBV7-8
size: .
DNA: TGTGCCAGCAGCTTAGTTTTGAAAGAGACCCAGTACTTC
CDR3: CASSLVLKETQYF

J: TRBJ2-2
D: .
V: TRBV5-1
size: .
DNA: TGCGCCAGCAGCCTGAAGGGGGCCGGGGAGCTGTTTTTT
CDR3: CASSLKGAGELFF

J: TRBJ2-7
D: .
V: TRBV14
size: .
DNA: TGTGCCAGCAGCCCCAGTACGGTACGCTACTCCTACGAGCAGTACTTC
CDR3: CASSPSTVRYSYEQYF

J: TRBJ2-1
D: .
V: TRBV11-1
size: once
DNA: TGTGCCAGCAGCTTAGCGTTTATGCCGGGGGTTAACAATGAGCAGTTCTTC
CDR3: CASSLAFMPGVNNEQFF

J: TRBJ2-5
D: .
V: TRBV7-2
size: .
DNA: TGTGCCAGCAGCTCCACCGGGACACCCGAAGAGACCCAGTACTTC
CDR3: CASSSTGTPEETQYF

J: TRBJ2-6
D: TRBD2
V: TRBV10-2
size: .
DNA: TGCGCCAGCAAAAAGACTAGCGGGATGAGCTCTGGGGCCAACGTCCTGACTTTC
CDR3: CASKKTSGMSSGANVLTF

J: TRBJ2-1
D: .
V: TRBV14
size: .
DNA: TGTGCCAGCAGCCGCGACAGATACAATGAGCAGTTCTTC
CDR3: CASSRDRYNEQFF

J: TRBJ2-3
D: .
V: TRBV5-4
size: .
DNA: TGTGCCAGCGGGGGATGGGCCAGCACAGATACGCAGTATTTT
CDR3: CASGGWASTDTQYF

J: TRBJ2-1
D: .
V: TRBV29-1
size: .
DNA: TGCAGCGTTGTCAAGAGCTCCTACAATGAGCAGTTCTTC
CDR3: CSVVKSSYNEQFF

J: TRBJ2-5
D: .
V: TRBV30
size: .
DNA: TGTGCTCACACCAAGCTACAAGAGACCCAGTACTTC
CDR3: CAHTKLQETQYF

J: TRBJ2-7
D: .
V: TRBV19
size: .
DNA: TGTGCCAGTAGTATCCTAGGACTTCCCGAGCAGTACTTC
CDR3: CASSILGLPEQYF

J: TRBJ2-7
D: TRBD2
V: TRBV19
size: .
DNA: TGTGCCAGTAGTGTCCTACTAGCGGGAGGATCCTACGAGCAGTACTTC
CDR3: CASSVLLAGGSYEQYF

J: TRBJ2-3
D: TRBD2
V: TRBV25-1
size: .
DNA: TGTGCCAGCAGTGAAATGCGGGAGGTTAGCACAGATACGCAGTATTTT
CDR3: CASSEMREVSTDTQYF

J: TRBJ2-7
D: TRBD2
V: TRBV5-1
size: .
DNA: TGCGCCAGCAGCGTACTAGCGGGAGGCACCCTCTACGAGCAGTACTTC
CDR3: CASSVLAGGTLYEQYF

J: TRBJ1-2
D: TRBD1
V: TRBV5-1
size: .
DNA: TGCGCCAGCAGCAATCCGGGACAGGCCACCGGGAATGGCTACACCTTC
CDR3: CASSNPGQATGNGYTF

J: TRBJ2-5
D: .
V: TRBV2
size: .
DNA: TGTGCCAGCGGACTGAGAGAGACCCAGTACTTC
CDR3: CASGLRETQYF

J: TRBJ2-7
D: TRBD1
V: TRBV9
size: .
DNA: TGTGCCAGCAGCGTAGCTACGGGACAGAACTACGAGCAGTACTTC
CDR3: CASSVATGQNYEQYF

J: TRBJ1-1
D: .
V: TRBV6-1
size: .
DNA: TGTGCCAGCAGCGTTACCACAGGGTACGCTGAAGCTTTCTTT
CDR3: CASSVTTGYAEAFF

J: TRBJ2-5
D: TRBD2
V: TRBV29-1
size: .
DNA: TGCACCTACCAGCGGGAGGTGGGGGAGACCCAGTACTTC
CDR3: CTYQREVGETQYF

J: TRBJ2-1
D: .
V: TRBV19
size: .
DNA: TGTGCCAGTAACAAAGACAGTGACAATGAGCAGTTCTTC
CDR3: CASNKDSDNEQFF